What follows describes a single T cell receptor (beta chain). What antigen it recognizes has not been identified. No clone much larger than this one lies a single base away; base qualities are absent. Preparation of the library involved the immunoSEQ multiplex PCR assay. DNA from the cultured and isolated CD4+ T cells underwent TCR beta CDR3 sequencing. In the source study's methods: The analysis removed non-productive TCR sequences, trimmed reads to the CDR3 region, and retained only CDR3s that were 7 or more amino acids long. Antigen-specific clonotypes were identified using the MANAFEST web app by comparison of expansion in peptide wells against reference cultures. For clones to be considered positive, expansion at FDR<0.05 versus reference and all other wells, an odds ratio above 5, and a frequency above 0.1% in two replicate wells were required. Clonotypes significantly expanded in SARS-CoV-2 spike wells and in at least one common cold coronavirus spike condition were defined as cross-reactive. CDR3 similarity was assessed by Levenshtein distance using the stringdist R package, and unrooted trees were constructed with ape in R 3.6.1. Held by TCRdb, this immuneACCESS table contains in-frame sequences only and omits some clones. Under half of the omission traces to an unresolved V gene where checked; the cause of the rest is unknown. That table is the source of V, J and clone size, and D and trimming were worked out from the DNA. The sample table records tens of thousands of clones; about 80% of these occur just once. The top ten clonotypes cover over 0.95% of the sample.

The CDR3 sequence holds 15 residues, the cysteine and phenylalanine included. Just CDR3 DNA is preserved here, 45 bases in frame from base 1. The germline V gene supplies CDR1 SGHTA and CDR2 FQGNSA. Germline trimming amounts to 2 bases on V and 6 bases on J, with 7 as the count of junction bases outside the gene matches. The source of the sample is a study of vaccination effects on CD4 cells after COVID-19 (dated 2022 in TCRdb). With respect to the entire study: Across the study, the median time from the second dose to post-vaccine sampling was 72 days (range 14 to 241). SARS-CoV-2 spike-specific CD4+ TCR repertoires were compared before and after mRNA vaccination in COVID-19 convalescent patients and in infection-naive vaccine recipients. The full study included 9 to 10 COVID-19 convalescent patients and a few SARS-CoV-2-naive healthy vaccine recipients. In the study, cultures from other donors were sequenced using the Oncomine TCR Beta short-read assay on an Illumina iSeq 100.

Study-wide findings and limitations: In healthy vaccine recipients, vaccine-induced clones were almost all SARS-CoV-2 mono-reactive, with only 1 of 255 cross-reactive with common cold coronaviruses. Both infection-induced and vaccine-induced clones contracted markedly at late post-vaccination timepoints, which is consistent with waning T cell responses. Only a small number of convalescent patients were included, and no early post-infection timepoints were available, which limited the study.

In the ViraFEST assay, PBMC were stimulated with viral peptide pools, and antigen-specific CD4+ T cell clonotypes were then identified by expansion using TCR sequencing. After more than 9 days of culture, CD4+ T cells were isolated with the EasySep CD4+ T cell isolation kit. Participants received two doses of either the BNT162b2 or the mRNA-1273 mRNA SARS-CoV-2 vaccine. The absence of prior SARS-CoV-2 infection in healthy vaccine recipients was confirmed by negative nucleocapsid antibodies before and after vaccination. Some 2 million PBMC per well were cultured with approximately 10 ug/ml peptides in IMDM containing approximately 4.7% human AB serum, around 10 IU/ml IL-2 and gentamicin. Half of the culture medium was replaced with fresh IL-2-containing medium on days 3 and 7. Each peptide stimulation condition was cultured in triplicate wells unless otherwise noted. Using Ficoll-Paque Plus gradient centrifugation, PBMC were separated from whole blood and then either used fresh or cryopreserved at -140C. The spike proteins of SARS-CoV-2 and of the common cold coronaviruses HCoV-NL63, HCoV-OC43 and HCoV-229E were spanned by overlapping peptide pools. Genomic DNA was extracted from cultured CD4+ T cells with the QIAamp micro DNA kit.

The rearranged chain carries TRBV7-2 and TRBJ2-5, and 9 junction bases match TRBD2. The source of this sequence is a human donor who received a COVID-19 vaccine. Sample: CD4+ T cells from PBMCs cultured with HCoV-229E spike peptides, taken after COVID-19 vaccination. What this sample's cell subset or site label stands for: HCoV-229E spike overlapping peptide pool stimulation. For the CDR3, the sequence is CASSLSAGGGKTQYF. The nucleotide sequence is given as TGTGCCAGCAGCTTATCGGCGGGGGGGGGAAAGACCCAGTACTTC.